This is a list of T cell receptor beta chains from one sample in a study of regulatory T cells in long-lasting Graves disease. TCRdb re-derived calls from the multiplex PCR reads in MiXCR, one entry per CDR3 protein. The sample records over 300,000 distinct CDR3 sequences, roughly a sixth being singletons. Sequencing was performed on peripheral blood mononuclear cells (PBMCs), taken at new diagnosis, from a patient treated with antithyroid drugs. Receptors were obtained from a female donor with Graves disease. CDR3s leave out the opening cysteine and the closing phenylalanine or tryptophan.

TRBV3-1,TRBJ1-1,ASSQVGARGTEAF
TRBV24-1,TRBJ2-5,ATSDRQGGMETQY
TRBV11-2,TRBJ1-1,ASSPNGGTATF
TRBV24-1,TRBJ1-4,ATSDSYSDREVVNSTNEKLF
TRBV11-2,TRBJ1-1,ASSYPQRSVSEAF
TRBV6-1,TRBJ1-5,ASTKSSEDSWNQPQH
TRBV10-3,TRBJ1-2,AISALQGIEGYT
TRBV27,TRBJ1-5,ASRVPGGSNQPQH
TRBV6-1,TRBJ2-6,ASTFPGANVLT
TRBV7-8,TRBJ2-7,ASSFEGTGINEQY
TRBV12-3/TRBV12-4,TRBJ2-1,ASSLRGRGNEQF
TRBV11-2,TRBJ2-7,ASSLFQTGVSYEQY
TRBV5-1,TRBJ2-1,ASSWSRGSYEQF
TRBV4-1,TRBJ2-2,ASSQFTGANTGELF
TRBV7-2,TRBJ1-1,TSSLWETEAF
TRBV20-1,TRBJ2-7,SAAAGLGGRSYEQY
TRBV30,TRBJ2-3,AWSVIGRGFSDTQY
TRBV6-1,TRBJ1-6,ASSEFVGSPLH
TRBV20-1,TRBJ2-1,SASGLAGGARLSSYNEQF
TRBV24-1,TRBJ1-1,ATSDTGKGTDEAF
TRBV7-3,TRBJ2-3,ASSAGFTDTQY
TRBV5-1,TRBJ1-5,ASSSVDQPPH
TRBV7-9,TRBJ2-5,ASTWNGQAQETQY
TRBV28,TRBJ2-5,ASRATPDRETQY
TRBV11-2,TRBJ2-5,ASSLDFRTGAPETQY
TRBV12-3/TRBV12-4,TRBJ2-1,ASSSYRDSKLEQF
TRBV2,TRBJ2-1,ASSGGGVNEQF
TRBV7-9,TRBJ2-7,ASSLMEKQY
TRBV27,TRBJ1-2,ASSSTGSYGYT
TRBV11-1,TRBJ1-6,ASSSPTGGTSPLH
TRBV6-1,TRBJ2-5,ATRLAGVETQY
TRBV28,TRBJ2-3,ASSLRDRSTDTQY
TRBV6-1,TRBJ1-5,ASSEYPGQGAGQPQH
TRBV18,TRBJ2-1,ASSPRDINNEQF
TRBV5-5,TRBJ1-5,ASSLAGQEPQH
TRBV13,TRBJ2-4,ASRKARTSEIQY
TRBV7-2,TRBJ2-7,ASSLDTGLYEQY
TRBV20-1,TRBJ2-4,SARVRRSAKNIQY
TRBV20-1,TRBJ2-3,SATNRAGDGQDTQY
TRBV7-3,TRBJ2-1,ASSTRTGALASEQF
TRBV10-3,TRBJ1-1,AISDGLGTNTEAF
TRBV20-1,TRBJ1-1,SARDLKGMNTEAF
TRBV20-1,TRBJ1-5,SAKTGTQPQH
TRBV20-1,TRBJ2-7,SARASGYEQY
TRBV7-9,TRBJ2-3,ASSPGGQPTDTQY
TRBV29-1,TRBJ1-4,SVEGAGSEKLL
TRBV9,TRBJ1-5,ASSFDRGLRLSSNQPQH
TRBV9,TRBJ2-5,ASSQGAGVIETQY
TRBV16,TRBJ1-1,ASSQSWGQGGTEAF
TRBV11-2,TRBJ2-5,ASSSNGTQY
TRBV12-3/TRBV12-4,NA,ASRPGTSGGASETQY
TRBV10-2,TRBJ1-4,ASSLTGGDWLYNEKLF
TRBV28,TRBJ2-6,AHGANVLT
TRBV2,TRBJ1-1,ASSTLGAGGPGEAF
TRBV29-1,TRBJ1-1,SVPGQGATNTEAF
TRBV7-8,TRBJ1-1,ASSQDFYRESALNTEAF
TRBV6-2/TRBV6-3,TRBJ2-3,ASSYPGGDTQY
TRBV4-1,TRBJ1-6,ASSQDRRSSYNSPLH
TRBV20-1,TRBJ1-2,SARDRRTDGYT